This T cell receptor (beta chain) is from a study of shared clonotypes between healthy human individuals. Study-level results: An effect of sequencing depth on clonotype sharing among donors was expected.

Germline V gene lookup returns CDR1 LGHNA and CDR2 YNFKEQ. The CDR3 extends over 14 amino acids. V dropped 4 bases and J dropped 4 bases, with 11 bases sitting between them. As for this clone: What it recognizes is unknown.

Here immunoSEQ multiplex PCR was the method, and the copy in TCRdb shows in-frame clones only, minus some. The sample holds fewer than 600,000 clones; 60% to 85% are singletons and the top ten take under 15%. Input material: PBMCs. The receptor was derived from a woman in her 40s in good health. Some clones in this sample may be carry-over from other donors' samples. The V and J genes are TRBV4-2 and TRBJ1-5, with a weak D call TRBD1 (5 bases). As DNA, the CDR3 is TGTGCCAGCAGCCCTCGACAGTTTAATCAGCCCCAGCATTTT. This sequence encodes CASSPRQFNQPQHF.